The entry below describes one T cell receptor (beta chain). These data belong to a study of blood T cell repertoires in COVID-19. CDR3 size: 14 residues. Germline lookup yields CDR1 SGHKS and CDR2 YYEKEE (reference sequence). Trimming cost V 4 bases and J 3 bases; bases outside gene matches: 4. The method was immunoSEQ multiplex PCR; TCRdb's version includes in-frame clones alone and lacks a portion of them. The sample lists fewer than 250,000 clones, approximately 84% occurring once. The chain recombines TRBV5-5 with TRBJ2-7; 10 nucleotides line up with TRBD1. Input material: peripheral blood. This sequence originates from a man in his fifties or sixties with acute or convalescent COVID-19. The CDR3 DNA reads TGTGCCAGCAGCGTGGGACAGGGGTTCTACGAGCAGTACTTC. This codes for CASSVGQGFYEQYF.